The text below deals with one TCR beta chain. V was clipped by 0 bases and J by 0 bases, with 10 bases between them. The CDR3 length is 15 residues. Germline CDR1 and CDR2: SGHRS and YFSETQ. The sample is drawn from a study of shared T cell receptors in the human thymus. TCRdb keeps only in-frame clones here, not all; method: immunoSEQ multiplex PCR. The table has some 700,000 clones, approximately 83% seen once. A further study also used this sample, focusing on human thymus T cells. This second report adds: Corrective heart surgery yielded the resections from which the thymus tissue came.

This receptor was obtained from a girl less than two years old with a congenital heart defect. Sequenced: thymocytes. The chain recombines TRBV5-1 with TRBJ2-7, with D maybe TRBD1 (6 bases). CDR3 coding DNA: TGCGCCAGCAGCTTGGGAGGACAGAGCTCCTACGAGCAGTACTTC. This gives the protein CASSLGGQSSYEQYF.